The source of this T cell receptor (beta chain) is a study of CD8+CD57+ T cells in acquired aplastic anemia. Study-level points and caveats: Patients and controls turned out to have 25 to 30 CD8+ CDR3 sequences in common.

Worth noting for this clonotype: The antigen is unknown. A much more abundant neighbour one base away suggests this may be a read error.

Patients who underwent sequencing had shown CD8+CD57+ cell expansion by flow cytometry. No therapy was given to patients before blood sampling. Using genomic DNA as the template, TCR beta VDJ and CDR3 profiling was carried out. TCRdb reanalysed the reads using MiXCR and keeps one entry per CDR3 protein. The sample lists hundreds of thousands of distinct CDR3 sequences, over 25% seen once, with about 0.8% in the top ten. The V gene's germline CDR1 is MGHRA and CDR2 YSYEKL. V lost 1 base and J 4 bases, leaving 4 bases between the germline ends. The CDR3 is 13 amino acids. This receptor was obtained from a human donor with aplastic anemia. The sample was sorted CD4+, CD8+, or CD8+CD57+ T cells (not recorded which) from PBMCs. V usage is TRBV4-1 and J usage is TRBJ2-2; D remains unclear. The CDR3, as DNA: TGCGCCAGCAGCCAAGCCGGCACCGGGGAGCTGTTTTTT. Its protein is CASSQAGTGELFF.